A single sample gave rise to the 27 T cell receptor beta chains below, sequenced in a study of control samples from healthy donors and cancer patients. Profiling relied on immunoSEQ multiplex PCR, and the TCRdb table lists in-frame clones only, not all of them. This sample has about 83,000 clones, with 91% found just once. Sequences were obtained from blood. The receptors come from a man aged 25-40 years in good health.

This clone was found once. The chain carries TRBV27 and TRBJ2-2; TRBD2 matches at 9 bases. Germline CDR1 is MNHEY and CDR2 is SMNVEV (reference sequence). The V segment lost 6 bases and the J segment 2 bases; nucleotides outside the gene matches: 4. The CDR3 loop spans 15 amino acids. CDR3 protein: CASSPRGGNTGELFF. The CDR3 DNA follows: TGTGCCAGCAGCCCGCGGGGGGGCAACACCGGGGAGCTGTTTTTT.

The chain combines TRBV29-1 with TRBJ2-1; D is unclear. Germline values: CDR1 SQVTM, CDR2 ANQGSEA. The CDR3 has 12 amino acids. V lost 5 bases and J 2 bases, leaving 7 bases between the germline ends. This CDR3 reads CSVRLAYNEQFF. Here the CDR3 DNA reads TGCAGCGTTCGACTCGCCTACAATGAGCAGTTCTTC.

This chain joins TRBV19 and TRBJ2-1; a possible D gene is TRBD2 (5 bases). Germline CDR1 LNHDA, CDR2 SQIVND (reference sequence). Trimming removed 3 bases from V and 9 bases from J, with 21 bases in between. The CDR3 runs to 16 residues. The CDR3 is CASSIDGVHQVTEQFF. The DNA of the CDR3 is TGTGCCAGTAGTATCGACGGGGTCCACCAGGTGACTGAGCAGTTCTTC.

V usage is TRBV19 and J usage is TRBJ1-1; TRBD1 might be the D (6 bases). Deletions cut 8 bases from V and 3 bases from J, with 19 bases between. Germline loops: CDR1 LNHDA, CDR2 SQIVND (reference sequence). CDR3 length: 15 residues. For the CDR3, the DNA is TGTGCCAGTGCTGGGGGCAAGAAGGGGGACACTGAAGCTTTCTTT. This codes for CASAGGKKGDTEAFF.

The J gene is TRBJ2-7, the V gene TRBV6-5; D might be TRBD1 or TRBD2, each matching 9 bases. Germline V gene lookup returns CDR1 MNHEY and CDR2 SVGAGI. This CDR3 spans 14 amino acids. Trimming pared 10 bases from V and 7 bases from J, leaving 23 bases between. The CDR3 loop reads CATKGQGLALEQYF. The DNA for the CDR3 is TGTGCCACCAAGGGACAGGGACTAGCTTTGGAGCAGTACTTC.

This chain links TRBV6-2 or TRBV6-3 with TRBJ1-2; 8 nucleotides match TRBD1. CDR1 is MNHEY and CDR2 is SVGEGT in the germline V gene. After removal of 6 bases from V and 5 bases from J, the junction contained 17 bases not matched to a gene. CDR3 length: 17 amino acids. The CDR3 nucleotides are TGTGCCAGCAGCCCCAGGACAGGGCCCCGCGTAATGTATGGCTACACCTTC. The encoded protein is CASSPRTGPRVMYGYTF.

The V gene is TRBV5-1, the J gene TRBJ2-1, with TRBD2 identical over 7 bases. Germline V gives CDR1 SGHRS, CDR2 YFSETQ. The CDR3 length is 13 residues. V shed 4 bases, J shed 5 bases, and the junction held 3 bases outside the gene matches. The CDR3: CASSGGGHNEQFF. CDR3 in DNA: TGCGCCAGCAGCGGGGGAGGGCACAATGAGCAGTTCTTC.

The V gene is TRBV7-3, the J gene TRBJ2-2, with 7 bases that match TRBD1. CDR1 and CDR2 (germline): SGHTA, FQGTGA. Losses at the gene ends were 5 bases for V and 2 bases for J; bases not matched to a gene: 5. The CDR3 runs to 15 residues. The CDR3 DNA follows: TGTGCCAGCAGCCAGACAGGGACCAACACCGGGGAGCTGTTTTTT. Its protein product is CASSQTGTNTGELFF.

The chain uses TRBV7-9 and TRBJ1-1, with a possible D match to TRBD1 (5 bases). The ends were cut back, 10 bases at V and 4 bases at J, with 22 bases in the middle. Germline V gene data show CDR1 as SEHNR and CDR2 as FQNEAQ (reference sequence). The CDR3 is made up of 15 amino acids. CDR3 nucleotides: TGTGCCACGGGGATTGCAAAGGGACGGTTCACTGAAGCTTTCTTT. It translates to CATGIAKGRFTEAFF.

The V and J genes are TRBV2 and TRBJ1-5; no clear D gene. Germline CDR1 and CDR2: SNHLY and FYNNEI. The CDR3 extends over 14 amino acids. The V end was cut by 8 bases, the J end by 0 bases, with 11 bases between. This chain's CDR3 is CASDPDYSNQPQHF. In DNA, the CDR3 is TGTGCCAGCGACCCCGATTATAGCAATCAGCCCCAGCATTTT.

The chain is built from TRBV24-1 and TRBJ2-1, with TRBD1 matching 8 bases. The V segment lost 4 bases and the J segment 9 bases; nucleotides outside the gene matches: 10. This CDR3 spans 15 amino acids. CDR1 and CDR2 (germline): KGHDR, SFDVKD. The CDR3 reads CATSENGQGTAEQFF. DNA of the CDR3: TGTGCCACCAGTGAAAACGGACAGGGAACGGCTGAGCAGTTCTTC.

V is TRBV4-3 and J is TRBJ2-7; 10 bases line up with TRBD1. Germline lookup yields CDR1 LGHNA and CDR2 YSLEER. V gave up 1 base and J gave up 4 bases; unmatched junction bases: 1. The CDR3 spans 14 residues. As DNA, the CDR3 is TGCGCCAGCAGCCAAGGGGACAGGGGATACGAGCAGTACTTC. It yields the protein CASSQGDRGYEQYF.

The CDR3 protein is CASSRAKDRPPYNEQFF. The CDR3 coding sequence is TGTGCCAGCAGCCGGGCAAAGGACAGGCCGCCCTACAATGAGCAGTTCTTC. The chain has TRBV3-1 (or the pseudogene TRBV3-2) and TRBJ2-1, with 7 bases lining up with TRBD1. V was pared by 4 bases and J by 2 bases, with 11 bases of the junction left unmatched. Germline V gene sequence: CDR1 LGHDT, CDR2 YNNKEL (reference sequence). This CDR3 comprises 17 residues.

The chain uses TRBV12-3 or TRBV12-4 and TRBJ1-2, with a possible D match to TRBD1 (6 bases). Trimming took 3 bases from V and 3 from J, leaving 8 bases between them. This CDR3 has 13 residues. This CDR3 is CASSLHRDYGYTF. The DNA for the CDR3 is TGTGCCAGCAGTTTGCACAGGGACTATGGCTACACCTTC.

This chain connects TRBV28 to TRBJ1-1; the D gene is possibly TRBD1 (5 bases). The length of the CDR3 is 16 residues. Per the germline V gene, CDR1 is MDHEN and CDR2 is SYDVKM. V was shortened by 4 bases and J by 2 bases, with 17 bases between the two germline ends. The CDR3 sequence is CASSSPEGRVNTEAFF. CDR3 in DNA: TGTGCCAGCAGTTCGCCCGAGGGCAGGGTTAACACTGAAGCTTTCTTT.

This rearrangement joins TRBV10-1 to TRBJ1-1; D unresolved. The V and J ends lost 3 bases and 1 base respectively, with 9 bases between them. Germline V CDR1 and CDR2: WNHNN, SYGVQD (reference sequence). This CDR3 region has 14 residues. In nucleotides, the CDR3 is TGCGCCAGCAGTGAAAGACGAGAGAACACTGAAGCTTTCTTT. This translates into CASSERRENTEAFF.

The chain is built from TRBV2 and TRBJ2-3; weak D call: TRBD2 (5 bases). Germline-derived CDR1 and CDR2 are SNHLY and FYNNEI. Trimming took 4 bases from V and 2 from J, leaving 7 bases between them. The CDR3 runs to 13 residues. The chain's CDR3 is CASSVRVTDTQYF. The DNA of the CDR3 is TGTGCCAGCAGTGTGCGGGTCACAGATACGCAGTATTTT.

This rearrangement joins TRBV5-6 to TRBJ1-1; D is unclear. Trimming pared 3 bases from V and 3 bases from J, leaving 9 bases between. Germline V gene data show CDR1 as SGHDT and CDR2 as YYEEEE. This CDR3 contains 13 residues. The CDR3 here is CASSSAWYTEAFF. As DNA, the CDR3 is TGTGCCAGCAGCTCGGCCTGGTACACTGAAGCTTTCTTT.

This clone showed up just once. This chain uses TRBV7-2 with TRBJ1-2; D unclear. The CDR3 contains 14 residues. Germline CDR1 SGHTA, CDR2 FQGNSA. Trimming stripped 6 bases from V and 0 bases from J, with 11 bases between. The CDR3 here is CASSEDATNYGYTF. CDR3 sequence (DNA): TGTGCCAGCAGTGAGGACGCGACTAACTATGGCTACACCTTC.

The chain couples TRBV18 to TRBJ2-2; 7 nucleotides agree with TRBD1. Germline V gene lookup returns CDR1 KGHSH and CDR2 LQKENI. The V segment lost 3 bases and the J segment 3 bases; nucleotides outside the gene matches: 4. This CDR3 has 15 residues. The CDR3 DNA sequence: TGTGCCAGCTCACCGAGACAGGGCCACACCGGGGAGCTGTTTTTT. Translation: CASSPRQGHTGELFF.

CDR3 coding DNA: TGCAGTGCGTTAACCTATGGCTACACCTTC. This sequence encodes CSALTYGYTF. The chain is built from TRBV20-1 and TRBJ1-2; D gene unclear. Between the trimmed V and J ends, which lost 6 bases and 4 bases, there was a span of 6 bases. Germline V gives CDR1 DFQATT, CDR2 SNEGSKA (reference sequence). This CDR3 spans 10 amino acids.

The CDR3 region has the DNA TGTGCCAGCAGCGGGGGTCCGTCCAGCACCGAGACCCAGTACTTC. This sequence encodes CASSGGPSSTETQYF. This chain connects TRBV9 to TRBJ2-5, with D hard to call. Trimming shortened V by 3 bases and J by 5 bases, and 17 bases separated the two germline ends. Germline V CDR1 and CDR2: SGDLS, YYNGEE. CDR3 length equals 15 residues.

J is TRBJ2-1 and V is TRBV19; 12 bases agree with TRBD1. The CDR3 has 21 residues. V was clipped by 1 base and J by 7 bases; unmatched bases: 20. Germline assignment: CDR1 LNHDA and CDR2 SQIVND (reference sequence). CDR3 in amino acids: CASSIVIPGTGGNRRWNEQFF. The CDR3 DNA sequence: TGTGCCAGTAGTATAGTCATACCCGGGACAGGGGGCAATCGAAGGTGGAATGAGCAGTTCTTC.

In nucleotides, the CDR3 is TGTGCCAGCAGTTACGGCAGGTTCAGTGGCAATCAGCCCCAGCATTTT. It translates to CASSYGRFSGNQPQHF. The chain combines TRBV6-2 or TRBV6-3 with TRBJ1-5, with D hard to call. CDR3 length equals 16 residues. The germline CDR1 and CDR2 sequences are MNHEY and SVGEGT. Trimming left V 2 bases short and J 2 bases short, with 13 bases between.

This rearrangement joins TRBV19 to TRBJ1-5; maybe TRBD1 (6 bases). V was trimmed by 4 bases and J by 7 bases, leaving 11 bases between them. The germline CDR1 and CDR2 sequences are LNHDA and SQIVND (reference sequence). CDR3 size: 13 residues. DNA for the CDR3: TGTGCCAGTAGTAAGGGCAGGGGACAGCCCCAGCATTTT. It is translated as CASSKGRGQPQHF.

The genes are TRBV7-9 and TRBJ2-7; 9 nucleotides match TRBD2. J lost 2 bases, V lost 1 base, and 3 bases had no gene match. The CDR3 is 15 amino acids. Germline CDR1 reads SEHNR; CDR2 reads FQNEAQ (reference sequence). The CDR3 reads CASSLDSGSTYEQYF. DNA for the CDR3: TGTGCCAGCAGCTTAGATAGCGGGAGTACCTACGAGCAGTACTTC.

The chain employs TRBV2 and TRBJ2-7, with TRBD2 identical over 8 bases. From germline, CDR1 is SNHLY and CDR2 FYNNEI. V trimming: 4 bases; J trimming: 0 bases; junction bases outside the gene matches: 14. The length of the CDR3 is 18 residues. CDR3 region: CASSVRVAGQLSSYEQYF. CDR3 nucleotides: TGTGCCAGCAGTGTGAGGGTAGCGGGGCAACTAAGCTCCTACGAGCAGTACTTC.